The 26 T cell receptor beta chains in this list originate from one sample, sequenced in a study of T cells after yellow fever vaccination. TCRdb passed the 5' RACE reads through MiXCR, listing each CDR3 protein once. The table has about 53,000 distinct CDR3 sequences, around 6.9% seen once; the top ten hold roughly two fifths. Sequencing was performed on CD8+ T cells sorted from PBMCs, taken on the day of the first yellow fever vaccination. All receptors derive from a man younger than 30 who received the YFV17D yellow fever vaccine.

In its sample, this clonotype was seen many times. The rearrangement links TRBV7-8 to TRBJ2-1; D unresolved. From germline, CDR1 is SGHVS and CDR2 FQNEAQ. V gave up 5 bases and J gave up 7 bases, with 12 bases separating them. The CDR3 consists of 13 residues. The CDR3 is CASSPAEGNEQFF. The DNA for the CDR3 is TGTGCCAGCAGCCCGGCCGAAGGGAATGAGCAGTTCTTC.

This clonotype was seen repeatedly, ten times or more. This rearrangement joins TRBV5-1 to TRBJ2-3; 9 bases line up with TRBD1. The V and J ends lost 3 bases and 4 bases, in that order; junction bases with no gene match: 3. The CDR3 consists of 14 residues. Germline CDR1 SGHRS, CDR2 YFSETQ. For the CDR3, the DNA is TGCGCCAGCAGCTACGGACAGGGGCCAGATACGCAGTATTTT. Translated, it gives CASSYGQGPDTQYF.

This clonotype was seen more than once but under ten times. The CDR3 spells CASSIGSGSIWETQYF. The CDR3 DNA reads as TGTGCCAGTAGTATAGGTTCCGGCTCTATTTGGGAGACCCAGTACTTC. The chain joins TRBV19 to TRBJ2-5; no clear D gene. V was cut by 1 base and J by 5 bases, with 17 bases left in between. Germline lookup yields CDR1 LNHDA and CDR2 SQIVND (reference sequence). The CDR3 spans 16 residues.

This clonotype was seen a handful of times. This chain connects TRBV5-1 to TRBJ2-7; D remains ambiguous. The CDR3 totals 15 residues. Looked up from germline, CDR1 is SGHRS and CDR2 is YFSETQ. Trimming took 0 bases from V and 0 from J, leaving 10 bases between them. In nucleotides, the CDR3 is TGCGCCAGCAGCTTGGAAACCGTCTCCTCCTACGAGCAGTACTTC. It specifies CASSLETVSSYEQYF.

This clonotype occurred a few times. The chain couples TRBV20-1 to TRBJ1-2; D not certain. The CDR3 spans 12 residues. Germline lookup yields CDR1 DFQATT and CDR2 SNEGSKA (reference sequence). Between the trimmed V and J ends, which lost 0 bases and 8 bases, there was a span of 10 bases. As DNA, the CDR3 is TGCAGTGCTAGAGATCGCAGCCGGGGCTACACCTTC. This sequence encodes CSARDRSRGYTF.

This clonotype appeared a few times. J is TRBJ2-5 and V is TRBV2, with D unresolved. Trimming stripped 7 bases from V and 4 bases from J, with 4 bases between. CDR1 SNHLY and CDR2 FYNNEI come from the germline V gene. The CDR3 contains 10 residues. CDR3 in amino acids: CASIGETQYF. The CDR3, as DNA: TGTGCCAGCATTGGAGAGACCCAGTACTTC.

This clonotype appeared many times. This sequence joins TRBV10-1 and TRBJ2-7, with a possible D match to TRBD2 (5 bases). The CDR3 extends over 15 amino acids. Germline CDR1 WNHNN, CDR2 SYGVQD (reference sequence). This CDR3 is CASSESPLRVRVIHV. The CDR3 DNA is TGCGCCAGCAGTGAGTCACCTTTGCGGGTCCGGGTGATTCACGTC.

This clonotype came up a few times. This chain connects TRBV7-9 to TRBJ1-1; D not certain. Germline V gene lookup returns CDR1 SEHNR and CDR2 FQNEAQ (reference sequence). This CDR3 is built from 10 residues. V lost 5 bases to trimming and J lost 11 bases, with 9 bases between them. The CDR3 DNA sequence: TGTGCCAGCAGCCATTCCAGGGCTTTCTTT. Translation: CASSHSRAFF.

V gene TRBV4-1 combines with J gene TRBJ2-3; a possible D gene is TRBD2 (6 bases). CDR3 length: 14 residues. CDR1 and CDR2 from the germline V gene are MGHRA and YSYEKL. V lost 4 bases, J lost 6 bases, and 14 bases lay in between. CDR3: CASSPPGGWDTQYF. DNA of the CDR3: TGCGCCAGCAGCCCCCCTGGGGGGTGGGATACGCAGTATTTT.

This clonotype was counted only a few times. The chain is built from TRBV19 and TRBJ1-1; D is possibly TRBD1 (5 bases). The V gene lost 7 bases and the J gene lost 8 bases, with 20 bases spanning the gap. CDR3 length equals 14 residues. Germline CDR1 and CDR2: LNHDA and SQIVND (reference sequence). The CDR3 loop reads CASTVGRRVEEAFF. For the CDR3, the DNA is TGTGCCAGTACTGTGGGACGCCGGGTGGAGGAAGCTTTCTTT.

This clonotype has a handful of counts. The gene calls are TRBV7-9 and TRBJ2-1; 11 bases align to TRBD1. Trimming removed 5 bases from V and 15 bases from J; junction bases left unmatched: 15. The CDR3 length is 15 residues. The germline gives CDR1 SEHNR, CDR2 FQNEAQ (reference sequence). The CDR3 here is CASSGQPAPGQGVFF. CDR3 DNA: TGTGCCAGCAGCGGCCAACCGGCACCGGGACAGGGGGTGTTCTTC.

V usage is TRBV20-1 and J usage is TRBJ2-3, with 9 bases that match TRBD2. The CDR3 has 14 amino acids. The V and J ends lost 6 bases and 3 bases, in that order; junction bases with no gene match: 7. The germline V gene encodes CDR1 DFQATT and CDR2 SNEGSKA (reference sequence). DNA for the CDR3: TGCAGTGCACCGCGGGAGGGGATAACAGATACGCAGTATTTT. Encoded protein: CSAPREGITDTQYF.

In this sample, this clonotype turned up many times. The chain uses TRBV11-3 and TRBJ2-7; no reliable D call. V shed 1 base and J shed 1 base, with 8 bases lying between them. The germline V gene encodes CDR1 SGHNT and CDR2 YENEEA. This CDR3 is 14 amino acids long. CDR3 loop: CASSLGHGSYEQYF. CDR3 DNA: TGTGCCAGCAGCTTAGGACACGGATCCTACGAGCAGTACTTC.

This clonotype was seen at least ten times. The V gene is TRBV10-3, the J gene TRBJ1-5; 7 bases line up with TRBD1. The CDR3 loop spans 15 amino acids. Germline-derived CDR1 and CDR2 are ENHRY and SYGVKD. V shed 3 bases, J shed 6 bases, and the junction held 8 bases outside the gene matches. The CDR3 here is CAISDFDRVGQPQHF. Written as DNA, the CDR3 is TGTGCCATCAGTGATTTTGACAGGGTGGGTCAGCCCCAGCATTTT.

The sample holds a few counts of this clonotype. This sequence joins TRBV27 and TRBJ2-1, with 7 bases matching TRBD2. The CDR3 has 14 amino acids. CDR1 and CDR2 (germline): MNHEY, SMNVEV (reference sequence). J was trimmed by 7 bases and V by 6 bases; bases with no gene match: 9. CDR3 sequence reads: CASSAGVSVNEQFF. The CDR3 DNA sequence: TGTGCCAGCAGCGCGGGGGTTTCGGTAAATGAGCAGTTCTTC.

This chain connects TRBV20-1 to TRBJ2-5; D is possibly TRBD2 (5 bases). V lost 6 bases, J lost 7 bases, and 18 bases lay in between. Germline CDR1 and CDR2: DFQATT and SNEGSKA (reference sequence). CDR3 size: 13 residues. The CDR3 loop is CSACPGVYGTQYF. In nucleotides, the CDR3 is TGCAGTGCGTGTCCCGGGGTCTATGGGACCCAGTACTTC.

The chain has TRBV5-6 and TRBJ2-3; D remains unclear. Trimming took off 9 bases at V and 1 base at J, with 21 bases between the two ends. Germline lookup yields CDR1 SGHDT and CDR2 YYEEEE. CDR3 length equals 16 residues. The CDR3: CAMSPGFLSRTDTQYF. CDR3 bases: TGTGCCATGAGCCCCGGTTTCCTATCCCGCACAGATACGCAGTATTTT. Full variable domain (outside the CDR3, taken from reference TRBV5-6 and TRBJ2-3): DAGVTQSPTHLIKTRGQQVTLRCSPKSGHDTVSWYQQALGQGPQFIFQYYEEEERQRGNFPDRFSGHQFPNYSSELNVNALLLGDSALYLCAMSPGFLSRTDTQYFGPGTRLTVL.

This clonotype was observed many times. This chain uses TRBV29-1 with TRBJ2-2, with D possibly TRBD2 on 7 matching bases. The V gene lost 6 bases and the J gene lost 5 bases, with 10 bases spanning the gap. Per the germline V gene, CDR1 is SQVTM and CDR2 is ANQGSEA. This CDR3 contains 12 residues. The CDR3 here is CSVGGETGELFF. The CDR3 DNA follows: TGCAGCGTAGGGGGGGAGACCGGGGAGCTGTTTTTT.

This chain connects TRBV4-1 to TRBJ1-5, with D tentatively TRBD1 (6 bases). The CDR3 loop spans 15 amino acids. Trimming shortened V by 1 base and J by 4 bases, and 11 bases separated the two germline ends. Germline V gene sequence: CDR1 MGHRA, CDR2 YSYEKL. In DNA form, the CDR3 reads TGCGCCAGCAGCCAAGCCCAGGGGAGTAATCAGCCCCAGCATTTT. Translation: CASSQAQGSNQPQHF.

This clonotype was seen more than once but under ten times. The rearrangement joins TRBV5-1 to TRBJ2-7, with 7 bases that match TRBD1. The CDR3 runs to 16 residues. V shed 0 bases, J shed 0 bases, and the junction held 6 bases outside the gene matches. Looked up from germline, CDR1 is SGHRS and CDR2 is YFSETQ. The CDR3, as DNA: TGCGCCAGCAGCTTGGGAACAGGGGAGAGCTCCTACGAGCAGTACTTC. Amino acid sequence: CASSLGTGESSYEQYF.

This clonotype showed up just a few times. This rearrangement joins TRBV4-1 to TRBJ2-7; TRBD1 agrees at 7 bases. This CDR3 is 18 amino acids long. Germline V gives CDR1 MGHRA, CDR2 YSYEKL. Trimming at V came to 0 bases and at J to 1 base, leaving 12 bases not matched to a gene. The CDR3 DNA sequence: TGCGCCAGCAGCCAAGACCAAGACAGGGCTCTCTCATCCTACGAGCAGTACGTC. It codes for CASSQDQDRALSSYEQYV.

Regarding this clonotype: This clone may be a read error of a much larger clone one base away. The genes are TRBV6-2 or TRBV6-3 and TRBJ2-1; unclear D gene. There are 16 residues in the CDR3. Trimming pared 5 bases from V and 8 bases from J, leaving 22 bases between. Germline CDR1 and CDR2: MNHEY and SVGEGT. The CDR3 region has the DNA TGTGCCAGCAGTACCTTCGGGTCCCAAGTCGTCGATGAGCAGTTCTTC. This gives the protein CASSTFGSQVVDEQFF.

This clonotype occurred a few times. The V gene is TRBV4-1, the J gene TRBJ2-5, with D unclear. Trimming pared 4 bases from V and 2 bases from J, leaving 14 bases between. Germline assignment: CDR1 MGHRA and CDR2 YSYEKL. The CDR3 is 15 residues long. The chain's CDR3 is CASSPRWLNQETQYF. The DNA of the CDR3 is TGCGCCAGCAGCCCTCGATGGCTCAATCAAGAGACCCAGTACTTC.

The table lists this clonotype with a few counts. This chain connects TRBV27 to TRBJ2-7, with D perhaps TRBD1 (6 bases). The CDR3 runs 13 residues. CDR1 and CDR2 (germline): MNHEY, SMNVEV (reference sequence). Deletions cut 6 bases from V and 3 bases from J, with 12 bases between. This CDR3 is CASSLQGGYEQYV. For the CDR3, the DNA is TGTGCCAGCAGCCTACAGGGCGGCTACGAGCAGTACGTC.

The chain has TRBV5-1 and TRBJ1-2, with D perhaps TRBD1 (5 bases). This CDR3 has 13 residues. The V gene lost 0 bases and the J gene lost 7 bases, with 10 bases spanning the gap. Germline V lookup: CDR1 SGHRS, CDR2 YFSETQ. CDR3 residues: CASSLVDGTGYTF. The CDR3 DNA follows: TGCGCCAGCAGCTTGGTTGACGGGACTGGCTACACCTTC.

This clonotype came up a few times. The V gene is TRBV6-2 or TRBV6-3, the J gene TRBJ1-1; D gene ambiguous. Germline CDR1 is MNHEY and CDR2 is SVGEGT. V shed 4 bases and J shed 4 bases, with 7 bases lying between them. The CDR3 has 12 amino acids. The CDR3 sequence: CASSWGFTEAFF. CDR3 bases: TGTGCCAGCAGTTGGGGTTTCACTGAAGCTTTCTTT.